The 23 T cell receptor beta chains listed next were all sequenced from one sample in a study of blood T cells in healthy people across ages. With a J-beta primer mix and a sample-barcoded 5' primer, a second PCR ran 7 to 11 cycles. TCRdb re-analysed the 5' RACE reads in MiXCR, keeping a single row per CDR3 protein. In the table there are hundreds of thousands of distinct CDR3 sequences, roughly a quarter of which are singletons. Separately, the same data were catalogued under a study of T cells of mothers and their children.

The sample comprised blood. Receptors were obtained from a boy aged 2 to 9 in good health.

This chain connects TRBV20-1 to TRBJ2-4; D remains ambiguous. V was cut by 0 bases and J by 4 bases, with 13 bases left in between. The CDR3 spans 15 residues. Germline assignment: CDR1 DFQATT and CDR2 SNEGSKA (reference sequence). The CDR3 coding sequence is TGCAGTGCTAGAGATCGGAACGGGCCGAAAAACATTCAGTACTTC. This sequence encodes CSARDRNGPKNIQYF.

The rearrangement uses TRBV20-1 and TRBJ2-1; D not resolved. The DNA end favors TRBJ2-7, so the J call may be wrong. CDR3 length equals 12 residues. Germline assignment: CDR1 DFQATT and CDR2 SNEGSKA (reference sequence). CDR3 in amino acids: CSASQRNYEQYF. CDR3 nucleotide sequence: TGCAGTGCTAGCCAGCGAAACTACGAGCAGTACTTC.

The rearrangement joins TRBV6-5 to TRBJ2-6; the D gene could be TRBD1 or TRBD2 (6 bases each). Germline loops: CDR1 MNHEY, CDR2 SVGAGI. The CDR3 extends over 14 amino acids. Trimming cost V 6 bases and J 12 bases, with 18 bases left between them. CDR3 nucleotide sequence: TGTGCCAGCAGCTTCGGACTTAAGGGGGGCGTCCTGACTTTC. Protein: CASSFGLKGGVLTF.

This clonotype showed up just a few times. The chain links TRBV5-5 to TRBJ2-1, with D maybe TRBD2 (6 bases). The CDR3 contains 13 residues. The V end lost 3 bases, the J end lost 12 bases, and 16 bases lay between the germline ends. Germline CDR1 and CDR2: SGHKS and YYEKEE (reference sequence). The CDR3 reads CASSSEGGVGQFF. CDR3 bases: TGTGCCAGCAGCTCGGAAGGAGGGGTGGGGCAGTTCTTC.

The chain's CDR3 is CASSRKRSVPDTQYF. In DNA form, the CDR3 reads TGTGCCAGCAGCCGGAAAAGGAGCGTGCCAGATACGCAGTATTTT. V gene TRBV7-9 combines with J gene TRBJ2-3, with no clear D. The ends were cut back, 5 bases at V and 4 bases at J, with 16 bases in the middle. The germline gives CDR1 SEHNR, CDR2 FQNEAQ (reference sequence). The CDR3 totals 15 residues.

This clonotype has more than one count but fewer than ten. The chain carries TRBV6-6 and TRBJ2-3, with a possible D match to TRBD2 (6 bases). The V end lost 3 bases, the J end lost 0 bases, and 13 bases lay between the germline ends. Looked up from germline, CDR1 is MNHNY and CDR2 is SVGAGI (reference sequence). The CDR3 is 16 residues long. DNA of the CDR3: TGTGCCAGCAGTTATTATAGCGGTGATAGCACAGATACGCAGTATTTT. It is translated as CASSYYSGDSTDTQYF.

In this sample, this clonotype turned up a few times. V usage is TRBV29-1 and J usage is TRBJ1-1; D unresolved. V lost 3 bases, J lost 5 bases, and 13 bases lay in between. This CDR3 is 13 amino acids long. Germline V gene sequence: CDR1 SQVTM, CDR2 ANQGSEA. The CDR3 DNA reads as TGCAGCGTTGATAGGTACCTAGGGACTGAAGCTTTCTTT. Translation: CSVDRYLGTEAFF.

Remarks on this clonotype: A junction end diverges from the germline sequence, so it may reflect a read error. V gene TRBV3-1 combines with J gene TRBJ2-5; perhaps TRBD2 as D (5 bases). The J call is doubtful: the DNA matches TRBJ2-7 better. Per germline, CDR1 LGHDT and CDR2 YNNKEL (reference sequence). The CDR3 loop spans 13 amino acids. The CDR3 sequence: CVSSQLDSYEQYF. The CDR3 bases are TGTGTCAGCAGCCAACTAGACTCCTACGAGCAGTACTTC.

This clonotype showed up many times. This chain connects TRBV7-9 to TRBJ2-7; 9 nucleotides match TRBD1. With 0 bases clipped from V and 3 bases from J, the junction kept 0 bases outside the gene matches. The CDR3 contains 14 residues. Germline lookup yields CDR1 SEHNR and CDR2 FQNEAQ (reference sequence). As DNA, the CDR3 is TGTGCCAGCAGCTTAGCGGGACAGGGCTACGAGCAGTACTTC. This gives the protein CASSLAGQGYEQYF.

The sample holds one count of this clonotype. This rearrangement joins TRBV2 to TRBJ2-2; tentative D call: TRBD2 (6 bases). V was shortened by 4 bases and J by 2 bases, with 14 bases between the two germline ends. From germline, CDR1 is SNHLY and CDR2 FYNNEI. The CDR3 loop spans 16 amino acids. In nucleotides, the CDR3 is TGTGCCAGCAGTGTACCGGGACTGGGCAACACCGGGGAGCTGTTTTTT. Residues: CASSVPGLGNTGELFF.

The chain has TRBV20-1 and TRBJ2-7, with 7 bases identical to TRBD1. The V gene end was trimmed by 1 base and the J gene end by 5 bases; junction bases not matched to a gene: 5. CDR1 and CDR2 (germline): DFQATT, SNEGSKA (reference sequence). This CDR3 has 13 residues. The CDR3 reads CSARGRGLHEQYF. CDR3 sequence (DNA): TGCAGTGCTAGAGGTAGGGGGCTTCACGAGCAGTACTTC.

This clonotype has a handful of counts. The V call is TRBV5-5, the J call TRBJ2-1; a weak D match, TRBD2 (5 bases). The CDR3 sequence is 14 residues long. Germline V CDR1 and CDR2: SGHKS, YYEKEE (reference sequence). V lost 1 base and J lost 4, with 9 bases in between. The CDR3 spells CASSLLRVYNEQFF. As DNA, the CDR3 is TGTGCCAGCAGCTTGTTGAGGGTTTACAATGAGCAGTTCTTC.

The chain links TRBV10-3 to TRBJ1-1; D not certain. The CDR3 length is 15 residues. Trimming cost V 0 bases and J 5 bases, with 13 bases left between them. CDR1 is ENHRY and CDR2 is SYGVKD in the germline V gene. The CDR3 region is CAISESERVLTEAFF. The CDR3 DNA sequence: TGTGCCATCAGTGAGTCCGAAAGGGTGCTTACTGAAGCTTTCTTT.

This clonotype turned up a few times. This chain connects TRBV12-5 to TRBJ1-1, with D tentatively TRBD1 (5 bases). The germline V gene has CDR1 LGHNT and CDR2 FRNRAP. CDR3 length: 13 amino acids. V lost 7 bases to trimming and J lost 3 bases, with 12 bases between them. CDR3 amino acids: CASAPGGYTEAFF. CDR3 sequence (DNA): TGTGCTAGTGCCCCTGGGGGGTACACTGAAGCTTTCTTT.

The rearrangement joins TRBV20-1 to TRBJ2-5, with 9 bases lining up with TRBD2. The germline V gene has CDR1 DFQATT and CDR2 SNEGSKA (reference sequence). The CDR3 runs to 13 residues. With V trimmed by 3 bases and J by 7 bases, 6 bases remained unmatched. This CDR3 reads CSASAGGARTQYF. CDR3 sequence (DNA): TGCAGTGCTAGTGCGGGAGGGGCCCGGACCCAGTACTTC.

This clonotype was picked up a small number of times. This sequence joins TRBV7-2 and TRBJ1-4; the D gene is possibly TRBD1 (6 bases). Germline CDR1 SGHTA, CDR2 FQGNSA. Deletions cut 6 bases from V and 0 bases from J, with 11 bases between. The length of the CDR3 is 15 residues. The CDR3 sequence: CASSSQGATNEKLFF. Written as DNA, the CDR3 is TGTGCCAGCAGTTCACAGGGCGCAACTAATGAAAAACTGTTTTTT.

This clonotype was seen a handful of times. The J gene is TRBJ2-5, the V gene TRBV25-1; tentatively, D is TRBD1 (6 bases). Per the germline V gene, CDR1 is MGHDK and CDR2 is SYGVNS. V shed 4 bases and J shed 5 bases, with 14 bases lying between them. The CDR3 spans 14 residues. Here the CDR3 DNA reads TGTGCCAGCAGTGCAACCGACAGGCTGGAGACCCAGTACTTC. Encoded protein: CASSATDRLETQYF.

This clonotype was found a few times. The gene calls are TRBV5-8 and TRBJ2-7; 13 nucleotides line up with TRBD2. The CDR3 is 15 residues long. Germline CDR1 is SGHTS and CDR2 is YDEGEE. Unmatched junction bases numbered 2, after V lost 3 bases and J lost 2 bases. CDR3 coding DNA: TGTGCCAGCAGCTACGGGACTAGCGGGGCCTACGAGCAGTACTTC. This encodes CASSYGTSGAYEQYF.

The V and J genes are TRBV9 and TRBJ2-5; D ambiguous. The CDR3 length is 14 residues. Per the germline V gene, CDR1 is SGDLS and CDR2 is YYNGEE. V was clipped by 4 bases and J by 0 bases, with 10 bases between them. CDR3 sequence (DNA): TGTGCCAGCAGCATAGACCAGTACCAAGAGACCCAGTACTTC. This sequence encodes CASSIDQYQETQYF.

This clonotype was seen just once. The CDR3 end shows no conserved phenylalanine or tryptophan, and so a read error is likely. The chain couples TRBV5-5 to TRBJ2-5; no firm D call. V was cut by 0 bases and J by 5 bases, with 11 bases left in between. Germline V gene lookup returns CDR1 SGHKS and CDR2 YYEKEE (reference sequence). The CDR3 length is 14 residues. CDR3 region: CASSLESPWETQYS. CDR3 nucleotides: TGTGCCAGCAGCTTGGAATCTCCTTGGGAGACCCAGTACTCC.

The rearrangement links TRBV20-1 to TRBJ2-5; D is perhaps TRBD2 (5 bases). The DNA end is a closer match to TRBJ2-7, so the J assignment may be wrong. This CDR3 contains 13 residues. Germline V gene data show CDR1 as DFQATT and CDR2 as SNEGSKA (reference sequence). The CDR3 spells CSARDGPSNEQYF. Written as DNA, the CDR3 is TGCAGTGCTAGAGATGGGCCTAGCAACGAGCAGTACTTC.

With regard to this clonotype: The CDR3 does not close with the conserved phenylalanine or tryptophan, likely indicating a read error. V is TRBV20-1 and J is TRBJ2-5, with a tentative D call TRBD2 (5 bases). V lost 5 bases, J lost 2 bases, and 21 bases lay in between. The CDR3 has 16 residues. Germline V gene sequence: CDR1 DFQATT, CDR2 SNEGSKA (reference sequence). DNA for the CDR3: TGCAGTGCTTTTACCCCGGGCGGCAGGACTCAAGAGACCCAGTACCTC. Translating gives CSAFTPGGRTQETQYL.

This clonotype was seen a handful of times. The chain has TRBV7-8 and TRBJ2-1; TRBD1 matches at 7 bases. The germline V gene encodes CDR1 SGHVS and CDR2 FQNEAQ. This CDR3 contains 14 residues. J lost 7 bases, V lost 5 bases, and 8 bases had no gene match. The CDR3 nucleotides are TGTGCCAGCAGCCAACAGGGGACGGGGAATGAGCAGTTCTTC. Its translation is CASSQQGTGNEQFF.